The rows below give T cell receptor beta chains drawn from one sample of a study of shared clonotypes between healthy human individuals. The protocol was immunoSEQ multiplex PCR, while the TCRdb copy is restricted to in-frame clones and leaves out a portion. Counted here are 2 million to 2.5 million clones, roughly 90% occurring once; the ten biggest clones make up more than 0.35%. The sequenced sample was naive CD4+ T cells from PBMCs. The receptors were gathered from a man in his late teens or twenties in good health. Some clones in this sample may be carry-over from other donors' samples. Each CDR3 is given with its conserved first and last residue. A D gene is named only where the DNA matches it firmly. Where a row states a size, it is once, few, many or the class of an expanded clone; other rows omit it.

cdr3_nt	cdr3_aa	clone_size	d_call	cdr3_length	v_call	j_call
TGCGCCAGCAGCTCCGAAGGCGGGAGTGAGACCCAGTACTTC	CASSSEGGSETQYF	-	TRBD2	14	TRBV5-1	TRBJ2-5
TGTGCCAGCAGGAGCGGGCTGAGCTCCTACGAGCAGTACTTC	CASRSGLSSYEQYF	-	-	14	TRBV6-1	TRBJ2-7
TGTGCCAGCAGCTTCGAAAGGGGCGCCACTGAAGCTTTCTTT	CASSFERGATEAFF	-	-	14	TRBV7-9	TRBJ1-1
TGTGCCAGCACTTTGACAGGGGACGGGGAGCTGTTTTTT	CASTLTGDGELFF	-	TRBD1	13	TRBV6-5	TRBJ2-2
TGTGCCAGCTCACCATTTGGGAGTAGGGACACCGGGGAGCTGTTTTTT	CASSPFGSRDTGELFF	-	-	16	TRBV18	TRBJ2-2
TGTGCCAGCAGCTTGGTCAGGGGAAGGGAGCAGTTCTTC	CASSLVRGREQFF	-	-	13	TRBV5-6	TRBJ2-1
TGTGCCATCAGCGAACTTCTGGGGACTAGCGGGAAGGTTGAGCAGTTCTTC	CAISELLGTSGKVEQFF	once	TRBD2	17	TRBV10-3	TRBJ2-1
TGCGCCAGCAGCTTGGTTCCCACTGAAGCTTTCTTT	CASSLVPTEAFF	few	-	12	TRBV5-1	TRBJ1-1
TGTGCCAGCAGCTTGGGGGGGGCAGGCCAAGAGACCCAGTACTTC	CASSLGGAGQETQYF	-	-	15	TRBV5-4	TRBJ2-5
TGTGCCAGCACGGGCACAGGGGGCAACCAGCCCCAGCATTTT	CASTGTGGNQPQHF	-	TRBD1	14	TRBV2	TRBJ1-5
TGTGCCAGCGCCCCAGGGGGAGGCCTGCGACCCCAAGAGACCCAGTACTTC	CASAPGGGLRPQETQYF	-	-	17	TRBV19	TRBJ2-5
TGCGCCAGCACTGGGCAAGAGACCCAGTACTTC	CASTGQETQYF	once	-	11	TRBV10-2	TRBJ2-5
TGTGCCAGCAGCCAAGTAAGACCGAGCTCTGGAAACACCATATATTTT	CASSQVRPSSGNTIYF	-	-	16	TRBV14	TRBJ1-3
TGTGCCAGCAGAAAAGACAGGGCCAATGAAAAACTGTTTTTT	CASRKDRANEKLFF	-	TRBD1	14	TRBV2	TRBJ1-4
TGTGCCAGCAGTTTAAGGCCCTCGGGGGCTGCTTTCTTT	CASSLRPSGAAFF	-	-	13	TRBV28	TRBJ1-1
TGTGCCAGCTCACCAGGGGTTGACTTAGCGGAAGGCTACACCTTC	CASSPGVDLAEGYTF	-	-	15	TRBV18	TRBJ1-2
TGTGCCAGTAGAGAGAGCTCTGGAAACACCATATATTTT	CASRESSGNTIYF	-	-	13	TRBV6-1	TRBJ1-3
TGCGCCAGCAGTGAGTCACGCCCAGGGGTTACTGGAAACACCATATATTTT	CASSESRPGVTGNTIYF	-	-	17	TRBV10-2	TRBJ1-3
TGTGCCAGCAGCTTGGGGTGGAATGGTCGAGAGACCCAGTACTTC	CASSLGWNGRETQYF	-	-	15	TRBV11-3	TRBJ2-5
TGTGCCAGCAGCTCGGTGGTCCGGGAGACCCAGTACTTC	CASSSVVRETQYF	-	-	13	TRBV11-2	TRBJ2-5
TGTGCCAGCAGCAGAGGGCCAAGCTCCTACGAGCAGTACTTC	CASSRGPSSYEQYF	-	-	14	TRBV6-5	TRBJ2-7
TGTGCCAGCAGCTTCCCCCGGGGGGTTCAAGAGACCCAGTACTTC	CASSFPRGVQETQYF	-	TRBD2	15	TRBV11-2	TRBJ2-5
TGTGCCAGCAGCTCTCTTTGGGCCGGCGGGGAGCTGTTTTTT	CASSSLWAGGELFF	-	-	14	TRBV7-2	TRBJ2-2
TGTGCCAGTAGTATAGTCGGACAGAAAGGTACGCAGTATTTT	CASSIVGQKGTQYF	-	-	14	TRBV19	TRBJ2-3
TGTGCCAGCAGACAGACTCCGGGACAGGGACTAGGCTACACCTTC	CASRQTPGQGLGYTF	-	TRBD1	15	TRBV28	TRBJ1-2
TGTGCCAGCAGCTTAGTACCGGGAGGGGGGTACGAGCAGTACTTC	CASSLVPGGGYEQYF	-	TRBD2	15	TRBV7-9	TRBJ2-7
TGTGCCAGCTCACCACCGTACCCTCCTTGGGGCTACACCTTC	CASSPPYPPWGYTF	-	-	14	TRBV18	TRBJ1-2
TGTGCCAGCAGTAAGGACAGATATGAACCCCAGCATTTT	CASSKDRYEPQHF	-	-	13	TRBV6-6	TRBJ1-5
TGTGCCAGCAGCTTGCCAGGGAAAGGAAACACCATATATTTT	CASSLPGKGNTIYF	-	-	14	TRBV6-6	TRBJ1-3
TGTGCCAGCAGTTTAAACGTACAGGCGACGGAGACCCAGTACTTC	CASSLNVQATETQYF	-	-	15	TRBV27	TRBJ2-5
TGTGCCAGCAGCTTAGGGTACAGGGAGGCAGGAAATGAGCAGTTCTTC	CASSLGYREAGNEQFF	-	-	16	TRBV7-3	TRBJ2-1
TGTGCCAGCAGTGACTCTAGGACAGGGTCTCCCGGGGAGCTGTTTTTT	CASSDSRTGSPGELFF	-	TRBD1	16	TRBV6-4	TRBJ2-2
TGTGCCAGCAGCTTAGGCAGCACCTCTGGGGCCAACGTCCTGACTTTC	CASSLGSTSGANVLTF	-	-	16	TRBV7-9	TRBJ2-6
TGTGCCAGCAGATTGGGACAGGGGGCGTTAGATACGCAGTATTTT	CASRLGQGALDTQYF	-	TRBD1	15	TRBV5-4	TRBJ2-3
TGTGCCAGCAGCTTACTAGCGGGAGGGCCGGTGGAGCAGTTCTTC	CASSLLAGGPVEQFF	-	TRBD2	15	TRBV7-9	TRBJ2-1
TGTGCCAGCAGCTTAGGAAACTACGGGTTAGGTGGGGCCAACGTCCTGACTTTC	CASSLGNYGLGGANVLTF	-	-	18	TRBV7-9	TRBJ2-6
TGTGCCAGCAGCCCCTGGCCGCACACTGAAGCTTTCTTT	CASSPWPHTEAFF	-	-	13	TRBV7-9	TRBJ1-1
TGTGCCAGCAGCTTAGGGTCGGCTAATGAAAAACTGTTTTTT	CASSLGSANEKLFF	-	-	14	TRBV7-2	TRBJ1-4
TGTGCCAGCTCACCAGCTAGCGGGAGTGAGACCCAGTACTTC	CASSPASGSETQYF	-	TRBD2	14	TRBV18	TRBJ2-5
TGTGCCTGGAGTGCTGGACACAATAGCAATCAGCCCCAGCATTTT	CAWSAGHNSNQPQHF	once	-	15	TRBV30	TRBJ1-5
TGTGCCAGCTCACCACCGGTGGCGGTCGAGCAGTACTTC	CASSPPVAVEQYF	-	-	13	TRBV18	TRBJ2-7
TGTGCCAGTAGTATATTCCCCCGGGGGAACACTGAAGCTTTCTTT	CASSIFPRGNTEAFF	-	-	15	TRBV19	TRBJ1-1